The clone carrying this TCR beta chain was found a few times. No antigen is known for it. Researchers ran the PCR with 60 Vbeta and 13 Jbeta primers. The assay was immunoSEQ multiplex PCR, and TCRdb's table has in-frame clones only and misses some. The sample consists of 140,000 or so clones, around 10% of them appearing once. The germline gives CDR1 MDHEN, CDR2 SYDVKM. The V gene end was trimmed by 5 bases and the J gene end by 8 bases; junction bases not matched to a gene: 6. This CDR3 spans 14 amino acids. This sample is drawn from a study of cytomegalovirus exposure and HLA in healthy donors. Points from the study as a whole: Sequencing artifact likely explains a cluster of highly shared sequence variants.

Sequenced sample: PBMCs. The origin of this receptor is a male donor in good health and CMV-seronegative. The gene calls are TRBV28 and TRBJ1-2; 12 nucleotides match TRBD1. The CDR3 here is CASSPGQGARGYTF. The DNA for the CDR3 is TGTGCCAGCAGTCCGGGACAGGGGGCAAGGGGCTACACCTTC.